This TCR beta chain was profiled in a study of blood T cell repertoires in COVID-19. About the research overall: Acute and convalescent COVID-19 specimens originated in the United States, Italy and Spain.

Produced via immunoSEQ multiplex PCR; TCRdb's table is partial and in-frame only. The data contain fewer than 250,000 clones, roughly 80% of them singletons. CDR1 and CDR2 from the germline V gene are MDHEN and SYDVKM. CDR3 length equals 16 residues. The ends were cut back, 2 bases at V and 6 bases at J, with 20 bases in the middle. The J gene is TRBJ2-7, the V gene TRBV28; a possible D gene is TRBD2 (7 bases). Material for sequencing was peripheral blood. The origin of this receptor is a man in his fifties or sixties with COVID-19, enrolled during active disease. This CDR3 reads CASSLPRGEGRGEQYF. The CDR3 DNA follows: TGTGCCAGCAGTTTACCTAGGGGGGAGGGCCGGGGCGAGCAGTACTTC. Looking up the rest from reference TRBV28 and TRBJ2-7 gives the full variable domain: DVKVTQSSRYLVKRTGEKVFLECVQDMDHENMFWYRQDPGLGLRLIYFSYDVKMKEKGDIPEGYSVSREKKERFSLILESASTNQTSMYLCASSLPRGEGRGEQYFGPGTRLTVT.